This T cell receptor (beta chain) came from a study of neurological immune-mediated disorders. Findings of the study overall: CDR3 amino acid sequences of expanded clones were not shared across subjects, a result suggesting private repertoires in all groups.

The CDR3 extends over 17 amino acids. V was clipped by 0 bases and J by 2 bases; unmatched bases: 8. From germline, CDR1 is LGHNA and CDR2 YNFKEQ. Among the participants, healthy controls were blood bank volunteers in Maryland, USA. TCRdb re-derived calls from the 5' RACE reads in MiXCR, one entry per CDR3 protein. Of about 38,000 distinct CDR3 sequences listed, approximately 4.4% are singletons. This clonotype showed up many times. Its antigen is unknown. The TCR was taken from a man between 18 and 29 years old in good health. The sequenced material came from CD4+ T cells from blood. The chain is built from TRBV4-2 and TRBJ2-5, with 8 bases fitting TRBD2. The CDR3 nucleotides are TGTGCCAGCAGCCAAGAGGTCAGCGGGGGCCAGCAAGAGACCCAGTACTTC. Its protein is CASSQEVSGGQQETQYF.